This TCR beta chain stems from a study of shared clonotypes between healthy human individuals. General observations from the study: Sharing across four donors was highest in naive CD4 (roughly 5%) and lowest in memory CD8 (about 0.4%). Among donors, clonotype sharing was expected to be affected by sequencing depth.

Here immunoSEQ multiplex PCR was the method, and the copy in TCRdb shows in-frame clones only, minus some. The profile shows about 1 million clones, approximately 70% of them singletons. This clone was detected a few times. No antigen is known for it. The specimen was memory CD4+ T cells sorted from blood. The subset is: CD45RA-negative fraction. This receptor was obtained from a man younger than 30 in good health.

CDR3 region: CASSRTSGPGTDTQYF. In DNA, the CDR3 is TGTGCCAGCAGTAGGACTAGCGGGCCGGGCACAGATACGCAGTATTTT. The rearrangement uses TRBV2 and TRBJ2-3, with 11 nucleotides matching TRBD2. Germline V gene lookup returns CDR1 SNHLY and CDR2 FYNNEI. J was trimmed by 1 base and V by 5 bases; bases with no gene match: 5. CDR3 size: 16 residues.